This is a list of T cell receptor beta chains from one sample in a study of identical twins. Each CDR3 protein is one row after TCRdb ran MiXCR on the 5' RACE reads. The sample shows fewer than 550,000 distinct CDR3 sequences, over 11% of them seen only once. This sample was also put to use in a study of yellow fever vaccine responses in identical twins.

Sequenced input: CD4+ T cells sorted from blood. These receptors were obtained from a young woman in good health. The CDR3 runs from the conserved cysteine through the conserved F or W.

v_call,cdr3_length,cdr3_aa
TRBV2,13,CASKTSGTYEQYF
TRBV20-1,15,CSAREGQARVDTQYF
TRBV2,16,CASQSDSGINTGELFF
TRBV20-1,15,CSARATSGRGETQYF
TRBV6-2/TRBV6-3,14,CASEKNPGGEEQYF
TRBV12-3/TRBV12-4,15,CASSLAQGTTGELFF
TRBV7-8,14,CASSARDYNEKLFF
TRBV12-3/TRBV12-4,14,CASNHNGGYQPQHF
TRBV20-1,14,CSAPGLASFYEQYF
TRBV20-1,17,CSASQRDRGSGANVLTF
TRBV18,16,CASSLRAGTPLDEQYF
TRBV18,14,CASSPGPAGYEQYF
TRBV5-1,14,CASSFTGGSTEAFF
TRBV20-1,18,CSAPEGGRGMRTHNEQFF
TRBV29-1,15,CSVRVAQGGNSPLHF
TRBV27,14,CASRIGLAGVGQFF
TRBV4-3,15,CASSQDRSRGYEQYF
TRBV5-5,14,CASSRALNNYGYTF
TRBV6-5,16,CASSYSIQTSGSGQFF
TRBV27,18,CASSLDRKSLLAKNIQYF
TRBV2,16,CASSQTSGDSYNEQFF
TRBV19,15,CASSPSGTGGYEQYF
TRBV6-1,13,CASRPTGPYEQYF
TRBV11-2,16,CASSLGAGGPLYEQYF
TRBV6-1,14,CASTGGQNPYGYTF
TRBV12-3/TRBV12-4,14,CASSSDPGANVLTF
TRBV6-5,14,CASSSGTGAHEQYF
TRBV10-3,18,CAISDPSGATPNTGELFF
TRBV12-3/TRBV12-4,14,CASTSSRVTDTQYF
TRBV18,13,CASHTFSSNEQFF
TRBV7-3,16,CASSLRTGANTGELFF
TRBV7-8,16,CASSKSRDVIGNEQFF
TRBV6-2/TRBV6-3,12,CASRGLHYEQYF
TRBV2,15,CASSADRERQETQYF
TRBV4-1,14,CASSQGLGVGELFF
TRBV12-3/TRBV12-4,13,CASRGDSVTEAFF
TRBV24-1,17,CATSDFGDRENPYEQYF
TRBV14,22,CASSQDRGQIRTNDHSTYEQYF
TRBV20-1,19,CSAEPLASPLRLGTDTQYF
TRBV5-1,14,CASSLNGLTYEQYF
TRBV5-1,15,CASSLDSRGVITQYF
TRBV20-1,15,CSASRPGGLPDTQYF
TRBV25-1,15,CASSEYAGTSYEQYF
TRBV11-2,18,CASSLSRTGIPNTGELFF
TRBV30,12,CAWGTGGFGYTF
TRBV7-8,15,CASSLGTGIAEKLFF
TRBV15,15,CATSIWRRSTDTQYF
TRBV11-2,18,CASSLSSAGGSPQETQYF
TRBV10-3,13,CAISRDDAYEQYF
TRBV5-1,14,CASSFTGFDSPLHF